Described below is a single TCR beta chain sequence and its context. This specimen belongs to a study of blood T cell repertoires in COVID-19. Study information: Italy, Spain and the United States were the sources of the convalescent and acute COVID-19 samples. T cells, B-cell-depleted T cells, or PBMCs provided the cDNA or gDNA that served as material.

Trimming left V 5 bases short and J 4 bases short, with 9 bases between. Germline V gene sequence: CDR1 SGHTA, CDR2 FQGNSA. This CDR3 has 13 residues. Per the original data handling: Amplification of reference gene primers provided the estimated nucleated cell counts. Here immunoSEQ multiplex PCR was the method, and the copy in TCRdb shows in-frame clones only, minus some. Clone size and V and J calls were adopted from that table, with D and trimming inferred from the DNA. The data show more than 45,000 clones, roughly 89% seen once. This sequence joins TRBV7-2 and TRBJ1-5; possible D gene TRBD1, 6 bases. What was sequenced was peripheral blood. The receptor was derived from a woman aged 55 to 70 with COVID-19, enrolled during active disease. CDR3 loop: CASSATGNQPQHF. The CDR3 nucleotides are TGTGCCAGCAGCGCAACAGGGAATCAGCCCCAGCATTTT. The full variable domain, its missing parts supplied by reference TRBV7-2 and TRBJ1-5, is GAGVSQSPSNKVTEKGKDVELRCDPISGHTALYWYRQSLGQGLEFLIYFQGNSAPDKSGLPSDRFSAERTGGSVSTLTIQRTQQEDSAVYLCASSATGNQPQHFGDGTRLSIL.